This T cell receptor beta chain is from a study of blood T cell repertoires in COVID-19. Looking at the study overall: Some COVID-19 samples were acute and others convalescent; all came from the United States, Italy and Spain. PBMCs, B-cell-depleted T cells, or T cells were the source of the cDNA or gDNA that made up the material.

How the authors handled the data: Quantification of nucleated cells was approximated via reference gene primer amplification. Libraries were prepared by immunoSEQ multiplex PCR; TCRdb keeps only in-frame clonotypes and omits some of them. That table is the source of V, J and clone size, and D and trimming were worked out from the DNA. In the table there are 75,000 to 80,000 clones, roughly 81% of which are singletons. One Seattle source followed patients from active infection through their disease course. This CDR3 has 15 amino acids. Trimming took 4 bases from V and 3 from J; bases not matched to a gene: 2. Germline values: CDR1 SGHNT, CDR2 YENEEA.

J is TRBJ2-5 and V is TRBV11-3; 13 nucleotides align to TRBD2. Sequencing was performed on peripheral blood. This receptor was identified in a man aged 55 to 69 with COVID-19, enrolled during active disease. For the CDR3, the DNA is TGTGCCAGCAGCTCGGGACTAGCGGGAAAAGAGACCCAGTACTTC. Translating gives CASSSGLAGKETQYF. The variable domain in full, with the rest retrieved from reference TRBV11-3 and TRBJ2-5, is EAGVVQSPRYKIIEKKQPVAFWCNPISGHNTLYWYLQNLGQGPELLIRYENEEAVDDSQLPKDRFSAERLKGVDSTLKIQPAELGDSAVYLCASSSGLAGKETQYFGPGTRLLVL.